What follows are 28 T cell receptor beta chains derived from one specimen sequenced in a study of siplizumab effects on memory and regulatory T cells. Some clones are missing from TCRdb's copy, which holds only in-frame ones; the method was immunoSEQ multiplex PCR. The data contain some 100,000 clones, about 93% of them singletons. Sequenced: Tregs sorted from blood. The receptors were sampled from a human donor in good health.

This sequence joins TRBV5-1 and TRBJ1-1; unclear D gene. Per germline, CDR1 SGHRS and CDR2 YFSETQ. This CDR3 comprises 14 residues. Trimming pared 0 bases from V and 4 bases from J, leaving 10 bases between. CDR3 nucleotides: TGCGCCAGCAGCTTGGTTACAGACGGCACTGAAGCTTTCTTT. This codes for CASSLVTDGTEAFF.

V usage is TRBV5-1 and J usage is TRBJ2-7; 8 bases map to TRBD1. The junction had 12 bases not matched to a gene; V was cut back by 6 bases and J by 4 bases. CDR1 SGHRS and CDR2 YFSETQ come from the germline V gene. The CDR3 loop spans 15 amino acids. CDR3 protein: CASKSTSGGAYEQYF. CDR3 in DNA: TGCGCCAGCAAGTCCACTTCAGGGGGCGCTTACGAGCAGTACTTC. The complete variable domain, with remaining parts taken from reference TRBV5-1 and TRBJ2-7, reads KAGVTQTPRYLIKTRGQQVTLSCSPISGHRSVSWYQQTPGQGLQFLFEYFSETQRNKGNFPGRFSGRQFSNSRSEMNVSTLELGDSALYLCASKSTSGGAYEQYFGPGTRLTVT.

DNA of the CDR3: TGCGCCAGCAGCTTGGCCCGGACGCGGGATATAGGTTGGGAGACCCAGTACTTC. Its translation is CASSLARTRDIGWETQYF. The chain recombines TRBV5-1 with TRBJ2-5; perhaps TRBD2 as D (6 bases). CDR3 length equals 18 residues. Germline loops: CDR1 SGHRS, CDR2 YFSETQ. The V and J ends lost 0 bases and 5 bases respectively, with 23 bases between them. The full variable domain, completed using reference TRBV5-1 and TRBJ2-5, is KAGVTQTPRYLIKTRGQQVTLSCSPISGHRSVSWYQQTPGQGLQFLFEYFSETQRNKGNFPGRFSGRQFSNSRSEMNVSTLELGDSALYLCASSLARTRDIGWETQYFGPGTRLLVL.

The rearrangement links TRBV28 to TRBJ2-7; 7 positions match TRBD2. This CDR3 is 16 amino acids long. From germline, CDR1 is MDHEN and CDR2 SYDVKM. V dropped 5 bases and J dropped 1; count of bases not matched to a gene: 11. The CDR3 DNA is TGTGCCAGCAGTCGAGCGGGACTAAATCCTTCCTACGAGCAGTACTTC. Encoded protein: CASSRAGLNPSYEQYF.

The chain uses TRBV6-1 and TRBJ2-5; D is unclear. The CDR3 contains 16 residues. CDR1 MNHNS and CDR2 SASEGT come from the germline V gene. V lost 0 bases to trimming and J lost 2 bases, with 13 bases between them. CDR3 sequence reads: CASSEAEGKGQETQYF. For the CDR3, the DNA is TGTGCCAGCAGTGAAGCGGAAGGAAAGGGTCAAGAGACCCAGTACTTC.

This clone has just one count. This chain connects TRBV10-3 to TRBJ1-2, with 8 bases lining up with TRBD1. The germline gives CDR1 ENHRY, CDR2 SYGVKD. This CDR3 has 20 amino acids. V trimming: 3 bases; J trimming: 4 bases; junction bases outside the gene matches: 22. The CDR3 coding sequence is TGTGCCATCAGTGATTCTCAATCGCGCAGGGGGCGTTGGAGGGGCTATGGCTACACCTTC. Its protein product is CAISDSQSRRGRWRGYGYTF.

The chain joins TRBV19 to TRBJ1-4; no firm D call. Trimming stripped 7 bases from V and 7 bases from J, with 13 bases between. The CDR3 length is 13 residues. CDR1 is LNHDA and CDR2 is SQIVND in the germline V gene (reference sequence). The CDR3 spells CASTGQRGEKLFF. In DNA, the CDR3 is TGTGCCAGTACCGGGCAGAGAGGTGAAAAACTGTTTTTT.

This clone appeared a single time. V usage is TRBV20-1 and J usage is TRBJ1-2; possibly TRBD1 for D (5 bases). Germline CDR1 is DFQATT and CDR2 is SNEGSKA (reference sequence). The V and J ends lost 6 bases and 6 bases respectively, with 8 bases between them. The CDR3 covers 10 residues. The CDR3: CSAGVDGYTF. The CDR3 DNA follows: TGCAGTGCGGGGGTCGATGGCTACACCTTC.

The rearrangement uses TRBV7-9 and TRBJ1-1, with D uncertain. The germline gives CDR1 SEHNR, CDR2 FQNEAQ (reference sequence). V lost 5 bases and J lost 0, with 7 bases in between. CDR3 length equals 13 residues. The CDR3: CASSHDMNTEAFF. The CDR3 DNA sequence: TGTGCCAGCAGCCACGACATGAACACTGAAGCTTTCTTT.

J is TRBJ1-1 and V is TRBV29-1; possible D gene TRBD1, 5 bases. Trimming removed 6 bases at V and 2 bases at J, with 13 bases between. The CDR3 has 13 amino acids. The germline gives CDR1 SQVTM, CDR2 ANQGSEA. CDR3 sequence (DNA): TGCAGCGTGGGGAGGGGCTCAAACACTGAAGCTTTCTTT. Protein: CSVGRGSNTEAFF.

The CDR3 bases are TGTGCCAGCAGTGAATTGGGGGGAAGCTCTGGAAACACCATATATTTT. Protein sequence: CASSELGGSSGNTIYF. The chain couples TRBV25-1 to TRBJ1-3, with D perhaps TRBD1 (5 bases). Per germline, CDR1 MGHDK and CDR2 SYGVNS. The CDR3 is made up of 16 amino acids. V lost 1 base to trimming and J lost 0 bases, with 10 bases between them.

The chain recombines TRBV18 with TRBJ2-7; maybe TRBD1 (6 bases). The CDR3 spans 13 residues. Between the trimmed V and J ends, which lost 4 bases and 2 bases, there was a span of 9 bases. Germline V CDR1 and CDR2: KGHSH, LQKENI. The DNA for the CDR3 is TGTGCCAGCTCACTAGGACAGACCTACGAGCAGTACTTC. Translation gives CASSLGQTYEQYF. Filled out from reference TRBV18 and TRBJ2-7, the complete variable domain reads NAGVMQNPRHLVRRRGQEARLRCSPMKGHSHVYWYRQLPEEGLKFMVYLQKENIIDESGMPKERFSAEFPKEGPSILRIQQVVRGDSAAYFCASSLGQTYEQYFGPGTRLTVT.

The chain uses TRBV5-1 and TRBJ2-1; D is uncertain. V lost 4 bases, J lost 1 base, and 9 bases lay in between. The CDR3 contains 14 residues. Germline V gene lookup returns CDR1 SGHRS and CDR2 YFSETQ. The CDR3 DNA reads as TGCGCCAGCAGCCTAGACATGTCCTACAATGAGCAGTTCTTC. It translates to CASSLDMSYNEQFF.

The chain has TRBV7-2 and TRBJ2-7, with TRBD1 matching 8 bases. Trimming took 4 bases from V and 3 from J; bases not matched to a gene: 8. CDR3 length: 15 amino acids. Germline V gene lookup returns CDR1 SGHTA and CDR2 FQGNSA. CDR3: CASSSPRGPRYEQYF. The CDR3 coding sequence is TGTGCCAGCAGCTCGCCCAGGGGGCCTCGCTACGAGCAGTACTTC.

The rearrangement joins TRBV19 to TRBJ1-2, with no clear D. CDR1 is LNHDA, CDR2 SQIVND, per germline (reference sequence). The CDR3 covers 12 residues. Trimming left V 8 bases short and J 4 bases short, with 11 bases between. The CDR3 loop reads CASRTYSYGYTF. CDR3 DNA sequence: TGTGCCAGTCGAACCTACAGCTATGGCTACACCTTC.

J is TRBJ1-2 and V is TRBV2, with D perhaps matching TRBD1 (6 bases). The V gene's germline CDR1 is SNHLY and CDR2 FYNNEI. The CDR3 is made up of 14 amino acids. The ends were cut back, 7 bases at V and 4 bases at J, with 16 bases in the middle. CDR3 bases: TGTGCCAGCAAACAGGGAGGTCCCTTCTATGGCTACACCTTC. Its protein is CASKQGGPFYGYTF.

In DNA, the CDR3 is TGCAGCGCCGCACAGGGGTTTACAGATACGCAGTATTTT. Encoded protein: CSAAQGFTDTQYF. The chain links TRBV29-1 to TRBJ2-3; 7 bases line up with TRBD1. The V gene's germline CDR1 is SQVTM and CDR2 ANQGSEA. V trimming: 7 bases; J trimming: 3 bases; junction bases outside the gene matches: 7. This CDR3 is built from 13 residues.

As for this clone: At the DNA level, this CDR3 is encoded by other sequences in the same sample as well. J is TRBJ2-2 and V is TRBV5-4; D possibly corresponds to TRBD2 (5 bases). Germline V gives CDR1 SGHNT, CDR2 YYREEE (reference sequence). V gave up 5 bases and J gave up 4 bases, with 15 bases separating them. This CDR3 is built from 15 residues. CDR3 coding DNA: TGTGCCAGCAGAACAAGAGGGCCCGCCACCGGGGAGCTGTTTTTT. Translating it yields CASRTRGPATGELFF.

The chain recombines TRBV5-1 with TRBJ1-2, with 11 nucleotides matching TRBD1. This CDR3 spans 14 amino acids. Per the germline V gene, CDR1 is SGHRS and CDR2 is YFSETQ. V shed 5 bases, J shed 3 bases, and the junction held 3 bases outside the gene matches. DNA of the CDR3: TGCGCCAGCAGACCGGACAGGGGGCACTATGGCTACACCTTC. Encoded protein: CASRPDRGHYGYTF.

CDR3 in DNA: TGTGCCAGCAGCTCATCCTCCGGGACAGACTTTTACGAGCAGTACTTC. Translation: CASSSSSGTDFYEQYF. The rearrangement uses TRBV7-9 and TRBJ2-7; 7 nucleotides line up with TRBD1. The CDR3 loop spans 16 amino acids. CDR1 SEHNR and CDR2 FQNEAQ come from the germline V gene (reference sequence). Germline trimming cut 4 bases from V and 4 bases from J; bases unmatched to any gene: 13.

This chain connects TRBV6-5 to TRBJ2-3; the match to TRBD1 covers 7 bases. The CDR3 runs 16 residues. J lost 2 bases, V lost 4 bases, and 9 bases had no gene match. CDR1 and CDR2 from the germline V gene are MNHEY and SVGAGI. The CDR3: CASSSRTGQDTDTQYF. The DNA of the CDR3 is TGTGCCAGCAGTTCCCGGACAGGCCAGGACACAGATACGCAGTATTTT.

The chain has TRBV29-1 and TRBJ2-1, with TRBD2 matching over 9 bases. Germline values: CDR1 SQVTM, CDR2 ANQGSEA. The ends lost 4 bases at V and 3 bases at J; junction bases unmatched: 16. CDR3 size: 18 residues. The CDR3 DNA is TGCAGCGTTGTTTCGCGCGGGAGGGCCCCATTGAACTACAATGAGCAGTTCTTC. It is translated as CSVVSRGRAPLNYNEQFF.

The rearrangement joins TRBV5-8 to TRBJ2-3; no clear D gene. Germline V gives CDR1 SGHTS, CDR2 YDEGEE. V lost 4 bases and J lost 6, with 9 bases in between. This CDR3 contains 12 residues. Here the CDR3 DNA reads TGTGCCAGCAGCCCATTTGCGGATACGCAGTATTTT. As protein: CASSPFADTQYF.

CDR3 bases: TGTGCCAGCAGCCACCGGGACAGGGGTGAAAAACTGTTTTTT. As protein: CASSHRDRGEKLFF. The chain couples TRBV7-9 to TRBJ1-4, with 10 nucleotides matching TRBD1. V lost 5 bases to trimming and J lost 7 bases; unmatched junction nucleotides: 4. CDR3 length equals 14 residues. The germline V gene encodes CDR1 SEHNR and CDR2 FQNEAQ (reference sequence).

The chain is built from TRBV30 and TRBJ2-7; D gene unclear. This CDR3 is built from 15 residues. V was pared by 4 bases and J by 4 bases, with 20 bases between. Germline V gene sequence: CDR1 GTSNPN, CDR2 SVGIG (reference sequence). This CDR3 reads CAWNERTLPNYEQYF. The CDR3 region has the DNA TGTGCCTGGAATGAAAGGACGCTTCCCAATTACGAGCAGTACTTC.

This rearrangement joins TRBV18 to TRBJ2-3; a weak D match, TRBD2 (6 bases). V was clipped by 4 bases and J by 1 base, with 9 bases between them. Per the germline V gene, CDR1 is KGHSH and CDR2 is LQKENI. CDR3 length: 14 amino acids. CDR3 region: CASSHGTGTDTQYF. The DNA of the CDR3 is TGTGCCAGCTCACATGGGACTGGCACAGATACGCAGTATTTT.

The chain links TRBV28 to TRBJ2-7; D perhaps matches TRBD1 (6 bases). This CDR3 comprises 15 residues. Trimming cost V 6 bases and J 3 bases, with 18 bases left between them. Germline CDR1 MDHEN, CDR2 SYDVKM. CDR3 region: CASRYSGHLNYEQYF. CDR3 bases: TGTGCCAGCAGGTACTCGGGACATCTTAACTACGAGCAGTACTTC.

The chain couples TRBV10-3 to TRBJ2-5; D is possibly TRBD1 or TRBD2 (5 bases each). The CDR3 consists of 13 residues. The germline V gene encodes CDR1 ENHRY and CDR2 SYGVKD. The germline V and J ends were trimmed by 0 bases and 4 bases, with 6 bases remaining between them. The CDR3 sequence: CAISESGGETQYF. In nucleotides, the CDR3 is TGTGCCATCAGTGAGTCTGGGGGAGAGACCCAGTACTTC.